These T cell receptor beta chains were read from a single sample in a study of somatic mutations in cytotoxic T cells in rheumatoid arthritis. The data were produced by immunoSEQ multiplex PCR, yet TCRdb's version contains in-frame clones alone and is incomplete. The data hold about 19,000 clones, with approximately 82% observed a single time. The material sequenced was CD8+ T cells sorted from blood. These receptors all come from a man between 18 and 35 years old with rheumatoid arthritis. The CDR3 runs from the conserved cysteine through the conserved F or W. The D gene is left open where the match is weak. Expanded clones are given a class, and other clones once, few, many or no size at all.

>once|TRBJ2-7|TRBD2|TRBV5-4
TGTGCCGCTCGCGGGGGGCAGGACTCCTACGAGCAGTACTTC
CAARGGQDSYEQYF
>.|TRBJ1-6|.|TRBV14
TGTGCCAGCAGCCAAGCTCGGGGGCTGGGTTCACCCCTCCACTTT
CASSQARGLGSPLHF
>few|TRBJ1-5|.|TRBV27
TGTGCCAGCAGTTTATTAACCGGGCAGCCCCAGCATTTT
CASSLLTGQPQHF
>.|TRBJ2-7|.|TRBV4-1
TGCGCCAGCAGTCACATCCAGAGCTCCTACGAGCAGTACTTC
CASSHIQSSYEQYF
>few|TRBJ2-3|TRBD2|TRBV6-4
TGTGCCAGCAGTGACGGAGCGGGGGACACAGATACGCAGTATTTT
CASSDGAGDTDTQYF
>.|TRBJ1-4|.|TRBV2
TGTGCCAGCAGTGTGGCAGGGTTTCTGGGTGAAAAACTGTTTTTT
CASSVAGFLGEKLFF
>once|TRBJ2-2|.|TRBV27
TGTGCCAGCAGTTTACCCCAAGGGACACCGAACACCGGGGAGCTGTTTTTT
CASSLPQGTPNTGELFF
>.|TRBJ2-3|TRBD2|TRBV28
TGTGCCAGCAGTTTACAACTAGCGGGTACGCAGTATTTT
CASSLQLAGTQYF
>.|TRBJ1-5|TRBD1|TRBV30
TGTGCCTGGAGCGGGGGACAGCATAGCAATCAGCCCCAGCATTTT
CAWSGGQHSNQPQHF
>.|TRBJ1-5|.|TRBV6-1
TGTGCCAGCAGTGAAGAAATGGTTGATGGCAATCAGCCCCAGCATTTT
CASSEEMVDGNQPQHF
>.|TRBJ2-3|.|TRBV10-1
TGCGCCAGCAGTGATGGCGGATACACAGATACGCAGTATTTT
CASSDGGYTDTQYF